Presented here are 30 T cell receptor beta chains from one specimen sequenced in a study of CD8 T cells in ankylosing spondylitis. Whole-study findings and limits: A TCR beta motif of several highly homologous variants appeared characteristic of ankylosing spondylitis blood.

What these receptors recognize is not known. Using its own MiXCR run on the 5' RACE reads, TCRdb lists one record per CDR3 protein. The sample includes under 550,000 distinct CDR3 sequences, about 25% of them seen just once. The sample was blood, either unsorted or a sorted T cell fraction (not recorded which). The receptors originated from a male donor with ankylosing spondylitis.

This clonotype was recorded a few times. The V gene is TRBV5-1, the J gene TRBJ2-1; the match to TRBD2 covers 8 bases. The CDR3 runs 15 residues. The trim removed 3 bases at V and 9 bases at J, leaving 11 bases unmatched. Germline V lookup: CDR1 SGHRS, CDR2 YFSETQ. CDR3 amino acids: CASSWSGSQQGEQFF. CDR3 DNA: TGCGCCAGCAGCTGGAGCGGGAGCCAACAGGGTGAGCAGTTCTTC. Supplemented by reference TRBV5-1 and TRBJ2-1, the full variable domain reads KAGVTQTPRYLIKTRGQQVTLSCSPISGHRSVSWYQQTPGQGLQFLFEYFSETQRNKGNFPGRFSGRQFSNSRSEMNVSTLELGDSALYLCASSWSGSQQGEQFFGPGTRLTVL.

This chain uses TRBV7-2 with TRBJ2-1; 8 nucleotides match TRBD2. The CDR3 runs 18 residues. Unmatched junction bases numbered 14, after V lost 4 bases and J lost 3 bases. The V gene's germline CDR1 is SGHTA and CDR2 FQGNSA. CDR3: CASSWPSTGGSSYNEQFF. The CDR3 bases are TGTGCCAGCAGCTGGCCAAGCACGGGGGGGTCTAGCTACAATGAGCAGTTCTTC. Supplemented by reference TRBV7-2 and TRBJ2-1, the full variable domain reads GAGVSQSPSNKVTEKGKDVELRCDPISGHTALYWYRQSLGQGLEFLIYFQGNSAPDKSGLPSDRFSAERTGGSVSTLTIQRTQQEDSAVYLCASSWPSTGGSSYNEQFFGPGTRLTVL.

This clonotype was found once. The V call is TRBV20-1, the J call TRBJ2-1, with TRBD2 identical over 13 bases. Trimming removed 2 bases from V and 9 bases from J; junction bases left unmatched: 4. The V gene's germline CDR1 is DFQATT and CDR2 SNEGSKA (reference sequence). This CDR3 has 14 amino acids. The DNA for the CDR3 is TGCAGTGCTAGAAGGACTAGCGGGAGTACTGAGCAGTTCTTC. This translates into CSARRTSGSTEQFF.

This clonotype has only a few counts. The chain has TRBV20-1 and TRBJ1-2; 8 bases match TRBD1. The V segment lost 6 bases and the J segment 8 bases; nucleotides outside the gene matches: 11. This CDR3 is built from 13 residues. Germline loops: CDR1 DFQATT, CDR2 SNEGSKA (reference sequence). CDR3 bases: TGCAGTGCGAGGACAGGGTTTGGGGACGGCTACACCTTC. It specifies CSARTGFGDGYTF.

This clonotype appeared a few times. V is TRBV29-1 and J is TRBJ1-1; the D is unclear. The length of the CDR3 is 13 residues. Germline V gene sequence: CDR1 SQVTM, CDR2 ANQGSEA. Trimming took off 4 bases at V and 1 base at J, with 10 bases between the two ends. The CDR3 spells CSVVGGWNTEAFF. The CDR3 DNA is TGCAGCGTTGTTGGTGGGTGGAACACTGAAGCTTTCTTT.

This clonotype was seen ten or more times. The chain uses TRBV12-3 or TRBV12-4 and TRBJ2-3; D call uncertain. CDR3 length equals 13 residues. The V gene lost 6 bases and the J gene lost 0 bases, with 7 bases spanning the gap. CDR3 nucleotides: TGTGCCAGCAGACCGACTAGCACAGATACGCAGTATTTT. Translating gives CASRPTSTDTQYF.

This chain joins TRBV30 and TRBJ2-2; 7 bases agree with TRBD1. Germline CDR1 and CDR2: GTSNPN and SVGIG (reference sequence). V shed 3 bases, J shed 5 bases, and the junction held 6 bases outside the gene matches. CDR3 size: 14 residues. DNA for the CDR3: TGTGCCTGGAGCGTAGTCAGGGGGACCGGGGAGCTGTTTTTT. Protein sequence: CAWSVVRGTGELFF. Full variable domain (rest looked up from reference TRBV30 and TRBJ2-2): SQTIHQWPATLVQPVGSPLSLECTVEGTSNPNLYWYRQAAGRGLQLLFYSVGIGQISSEVPQNLSASRPQDRQFILSSKKLLLSDSGFYLCAWSVVRGTGELFFGEGSRLTVL.

CDR3 coding DNA: TGTGCCAGCAGACCTAGCGGGAGAATCACCGGGGAGCTGTTTTTT. Translation gives CASRPSGRITGELFF. The chain uses TRBV6-2 or TRBV6-3 and TRBJ2-2, with TRBD2 identical over 10 bases. This CDR3 spans 15 amino acids. In germline, CDR1 is MNHEY, CDR2 SVGEGT. Trimming removed 6 bases from V and 4 bases from J; junction bases left unmatched: 5.

The chain has TRBV29-1 and TRBJ2-1; the match to TRBD2 covers 7 bases. The V gene end was trimmed by 6 bases and the J gene end by 8 bases; junction bases not matched to a gene: 13. The CDR3 runs 14 residues. Germline lookup yields CDR1 SQVTM and CDR2 ANQGSEA. The CDR3 protein is CSVRERGRSDEQFF. CDR3 nucleotides: TGCAGCGTCAGAGAGCGGGGCCGCTCCGATGAGCAGTTCTTC.

The chain couples TRBV6-5 to TRBJ2-1; 8 bases are a match to TRBD2. J gave up 4 bases and V 2 bases, and 7 bases lay outside the gene matches. Germline V gene lookup returns CDR1 MNHEY and CDR2 SVGAGI. The CDR3 sequence is 16 residues long. The CDR3 sequence is CASSYQPGLEYNEQFF. The CDR3 DNA reads as TGTGCCAGCAGTTACCAGCCGGGACTAGAATACAATGAGCAGTTCTTC.

Only a few counts were recorded for this clonotype. The chain recombines TRBV5-1 with TRBJ2-6; the match to TRBD1 covers 9 bases. The germline gives CDR1 SGHRS, CDR2 YFSETQ. CDR3 length: 17 amino acids. V gave up 2 bases and J gave up 2 bases; unmatched junction bases: 5. The CDR3 DNA is TGCGCCAGCAGCTTTGGGACAGGGTCTACTGGGGCCAACGTCCTGACTTTC. Amino acid sequence: CASSFGTGSTGANVLTF.

This chain links TRBV5-6 with TRBJ2-7; D is unclear. In germline, CDR1 is SGHDT, CDR2 YYEEEE. Trimming pared 4 bases from V and 3 bases from J, leaving 14 bases between. CDR3 size: 14 residues. Here the CDR3 DNA reads TGTGCCAGCAGCAGGCTAGGGCAGAACTACGAGCAGTACTTC. The encoded protein is CASSRLGQNYEQYF.

This clonotype was seen more than once but under ten times. The chain couples TRBV3-1 to TRBJ2-3; 9 bases are shared with TRBD2. Germline values: CDR1 LGHDT, CDR2 YNNKEL (reference sequence). Trimming at V came to 9 bases and at J to 6 bases, leaving 7 bases not matched to a gene. This CDR3 has 13 residues. The CDR3 loop is CASRIAGVDTQYF. DNA of the CDR3: TGTGCCAGTCGGATAGCGGGAGTGGATACGCAGTATTTT.

V and J are TRBV20-1 and TRBJ2-2; the D gene is possibly TRBD1 (6 bases). Germline V gene lookup returns CDR1 DFQATT and CDR2 SNEGSKA (reference sequence). The CDR3 extends over 13 amino acids. With 5 bases removed from V and 6 bases from J, the gap between germline ends came to 13 bases. The CDR3 reads CSALVGAAGELFF. In nucleotides, the CDR3 is TGCAGTGCTCTGGTGGGGGCGGCCGGGGAGCTGTTTTTT.

A few counts support this clonotype. The chain joins TRBV20-1 to TRBJ2-1; D possibly corresponds to TRBD2 (5 bases). Germline V gene data show CDR1 as DFQATT and CDR2 as SNEGSKA (reference sequence). The CDR3 loop spans 15 amino acids. V lost 5 bases and J 5 bases, leaving 19 bases between the germline ends. In DNA form, the CDR3 reads TGCAGTGCTCCCCCAGGAGCGGTTCCTAACAATGAGCAGTTCTTC. Protein product: CSAPPGAVPNNEQFF.

This clonotype turned up a few times. The J gene is TRBJ2-1, the V gene TRBV5-1; D not resolved. Germline lookup yields CDR1 SGHRS and CDR2 YFSETQ. The CDR3 is 15 residues long. The V end lost 0 bases, the J end lost 6 bases, and 13 bases lay between the germline ends. CDR3 nucleotide sequence: TGCGCCAGCAGCTTGGCTGGCCTCCCTCTCAATGAGCAGTTCTTC. Amino acid sequence: CASSLAGLPLNEQFF.

The chain is built from TRBV27 and TRBJ2-1; 7 bases match TRBD2. The CDR3 length is 16 residues. V lost 3 bases to trimming and J lost 7 bases; unmatched junction nucleotides: 12. Germline V gene lookup returns CDR1 MNHEY and CDR2 SMNVEV (reference sequence). CDR3 loop: CASSLTPGLLFNEQFF. As DNA, the CDR3 is TGTGCCAGCAGTTTGACCCCGGGACTACTGTTTAATGAGCAGTTCTTC.

The V gene is TRBV7-7, the J gene TRBJ2-3; 8 nucleotides line up with TRBD2. With 5 bases clipped from V and 5 bases from J, the junction kept 6 bases outside the gene matches. CDR1 SSHAT and CDR2 FNYEAQ come from the germline V gene (reference sequence). CDR3 size: 14 residues. CDR3 sequence (DNA): TGTGCCAGCAGCACAGCGGGAGTGGGAGATACGCAGTATTTT. This codes for CASSTAGVGDTQYF.

This clonotype appeared a few times. This chain joins TRBV2 and TRBJ2-1; D is ambiguous. The CDR3 consists of 15 residues. V shed 4 bases and J shed 2 bases, with 12 bases lying between them. Per germline, CDR1 SNHLY and CDR2 FYNNEI. The CDR3 protein is CASSAGPGPYNEQFF. For the CDR3, the DNA is TGTGCCAGCAGTGCCGGGCCCGGTCCCTACAATGAGCAGTTCTTC.

As to this clonotype: A read error may be the cause here, since a much bigger clone is one base away. V gene TRBV2 combines with J gene TRBJ1-1; D remains ambiguous. The germline gives CDR1 SNHLY, CDR2 FYNNEI. The CDR3 consists of 11 residues. Trimming cost V 6 bases and J 0 bases, with 2 bases left between them. The CDR3 region is CASRVNTEAFF. As DNA, the CDR3 is TGTGCCAGCAGGGTGAACACTGAAGCTTTCTTT.

The V gene is TRBV28, the J gene TRBJ1-1; tentative D call: TRBD1 (5 bases). V lost 2 bases and J 7 bases, leaving 8 bases between the germline ends. The germline gives CDR1 MDHEN, CDR2 SYDVKM. The CDR3 is made up of 12 amino acids. The CDR3 protein is CASSLRGFEAFF. CDR3 DNA: TGTGCCAGCAGTTTACGGGGGTTTGAAGCTTTCTTT.

The table lists this clonotype with a few counts. Here the CDR3 DNA reads TGTGCCAGCAGCCAAGATCGAACAGGGGTGGATACGCAGTATTTT. Translated: CASSQDRTGVDTQYF. The chain carries TRBV3-1 and TRBJ2-3; TRBD1 matches 7 bases. The germline gives CDR1 LGHDT, CDR2 YNNKEL (reference sequence). V dropped 0 bases and J dropped 6; count of bases not matched to a gene: 6. The CDR3 extends over 15 amino acids.

The genes are TRBV5-1 and TRBJ2-5; TRBD2 is a possible D gene (6 bases). There are 16 residues in the CDR3. Germline CDR1 is SGHRS and CDR2 is YFSETQ. The V end lost 2 bases, the J end lost 0 bases, and 14 bases lay between the germline ends. Here the CDR3 reads CASSLGGSRDQETQYF. DNA for the CDR3: TGCGCCAGCAGCTTAGGAGGGAGTCGTGACCAAGAGACCCAGTACTTC.

The rearrangement uses TRBV3-1 and TRBJ2-7; 7 nucleotides align to TRBD1. CDR1 LGHDT and CDR2 YNNKEL come from the germline V gene (reference sequence). Trimming removed 3 bases from V and 3 bases from J; junction bases left unmatched: 5. The CDR3 spans 14 residues. CDR3 sequence reads: CASSQGDSIYEQYF. CDR3 nucleotides: TGTGCCAGCAGCCAGGGGGACAGCATCTACGAGCAGTACTTC.

The genes are TRBV29-1 and TRBJ1-2; D is undetermined. Germline V gene lookup returns CDR1 SQVTM and CDR2 ANQGSEA. This CDR3 has 13 residues. V was trimmed by 4 bases and J by 0 bases, leaving 9 bases between them. The CDR3 DNA sequence: TGCAGCGTTGCGGCGCGTCCTAACTATGGCTACACCTTC. Protein: CSVAARPNYGYTF. Complete variable domain (other parts from reference TRBV29-1 and TRBJ1-2): SAVISQKPSRDICQRGTSLTIQCQVDSQVTMMFWYRQQPGQSLTLIATANQGSEATYESGFVIDKFPISRPNLTFSTLTVSNMSPEDSSIYLCSVAARPNYGYTFGSGTRLTVV.

This sequence joins TRBV20-1 and TRBJ2-5; D remains unclear. Trimming pared 0 bases from V and 5 bases from J, leaving 16 bases between. CDR3 length equals 15 residues. Germline V CDR1 and CDR2: DFQATT, SNEGSKA (reference sequence). This chain's CDR3 is CSARDRMGYGETQYF. CDR3 in DNA: TGCAGTGCTAGAGACCGTATGGGGTACGGGGAGACCCAGTACTTC.

The V gene is TRBV20-1, the J gene TRBJ1-2, with D uncertain. There are 12 residues in the CDR3. Per germline, CDR1 DFQATT and CDR2 SNEGSKA (reference sequence). V lost 2 bases and J lost 3, with 7 bases in between. The CDR3 spells CSARLQYYGYTF. The DNA of the CDR3 is TGCAGTGCTAGATTACAGTACTATGGCTACACCTTC.

This rearrangement joins TRBV12-3 or TRBV12-4 to TRBJ2-1; TRBD2 matches 10 bases. The CDR3 extends over 18 amino acids. Trimming took 3 bases from V and 4 from J; bases not matched to a gene: 12. DNA of the CDR3: TGTGCCAGCAGTTTTCTCCGCGGGGTAGCGGGAGGATACAATGAGCAGTTCTTC. Amino acid sequence: CASSFLRGVAGGYNEQFF.

V usage is TRBV4-1 and J usage is TRBJ2-1, with 7 bases fitting TRBD2. CDR3 size: 17 residues. Germline trimming cut 2 bases from V and 4 bases from J; bases unmatched to any gene: 11. Germline-derived CDR1 and CDR2 are MGHRA and YSYEKL. The CDR3 DNA reads TGCGCCAGCAGCCAATTCGAAACTAGCGCGCGGTACAATGAGCAGTTCTTC. Protein: CASSQFETSARYNEQFF.

The chain couples TRBV20-1 to TRBJ2-7; 8 bases agree with TRBD2. CDR1 is DFQATT, CDR2 SNEGSKA, per germline (reference sequence). The V and J ends lost 3 bases and 3 bases, in that order; junction bases with no gene match: 7. The CDR3 is made up of 14 amino acids. CDR3 sequence reads: CSASPGTSDYEQYF. The CDR3 DNA sequence: TGCAGTGCTAGTCCCGGGACTAGTGACTACGAGCAGTACTTC.